These T cell receptor beta chains were read from a single sample in a study of cytomegalovirus exposure and HLA in healthy donors. Generated by immunoSEQ multiplex PCR, the TCRdb table keeps only in-frame clones and is missing some. Of 55,000 to 80,000 clones listed, about three quarters are singletons. Sequencing used PBMCs. Receptors originate from a man in his forties in good health and CMV-seronegative. CDR3s include the opening cysteine and the closing phenylalanine or tryptophan. Each record gives: CDR3 protein, CDR3 DNA, V gene, J gene, D gene, clone size. A D gene is named only where the DNA matches it firmly. For some rows the clone size is stated as once, few or many, or as a class when expanded; others skip it.

cdr3_aa: CASREAPSSNYGYTF; cdr3_nt: TGTGCCAGCAGAGAGGCCCCTAGTAGTAACTATGGCTACACCTTC; v_call: TRBV6-5; j_call: TRBJ1-2; d_call: .; clone_size: .
cdr3_aa: CSTRESEQFF; cdr3_nt: TGCAGCACCAGGGAAAGTGAGCAGTTCTTC; v_call: TRBV29-1; j_call: TRBJ2-1; d_call: .; clone_size: .
cdr3_aa: CASSQDGEGNTEAFF; cdr3_nt: TGCGCCAGCAGCCAAGATGGAGAGGGGAACACTGAAGCTTTCTTT; v_call: TRBV4-1; j_call: TRBJ1-1; d_call: .; clone_size: .
cdr3_aa: CASSFGTEVREAFF; cdr3_nt: TGTGCCAGCAGCTTCGGGACAGAAGTCCGTGAAGCTTTCTTT; v_call: TRBV5-6; j_call: TRBJ1-1; d_call: TRBD1; clone_size: .
cdr3_aa: CASSPLTLTGELFF; cdr3_nt: TGTGCCAGCAGCCCGCTTACTCTAACCGGGGAGCTGTTTTTT; v_call: TRBV6-1; j_call: TRBJ2-2; d_call: .; clone_size: few
cdr3_aa: CASSLSLGQGRNGYTF; cdr3_nt: TGCGCCAGCAGCTTGTCCCTGGGACAGGGGCGGAATGGCTACACCTTC; v_call: TRBV5-1; j_call: TRBJ1-2; d_call: TRBD1; clone_size: few
cdr3_aa: CASSYPFSGGEQYF; cdr3_nt: TGTGCCAGCAGCTATCCGTTCAGCGGGGGCGAGCAGTACTTC; v_call: TRBV5-6; j_call: TRBJ2-7; d_call: TRBD2; clone_size: few
cdr3_aa: CASSAGQGAYNEQFF; cdr3_nt: TGCGCCAGCAGCGCGGGACAGGGGGCTTACAATGAGCAGTTCTTC; v_call: TRBV5-1; j_call: TRBJ2-1; d_call: TRBD1; clone_size: .
cdr3_aa: CASSLSAGTGTNSPLHF; cdr3_nt: TGTGCCAGCAGCTTGAGCGCAGGGACAGGAACTAATTCACCCCTCCACTTT; v_call: TRBV7-2; j_call: TRBJ1-6; d_call: TRBD1; clone_size: .
cdr3_aa: CASSKTYSYNEQFF; cdr3_nt: TGTGCCAGTAGTAAGACTTACTCCTACAATGAGCAGTTCTTC; v_call: TRBV19; j_call: TRBJ2-1; d_call: .; clone_size: .
cdr3_aa: CASSYLRQNYGYTF; cdr3_nt: TGTGCCAGCAGTTACTTAAGACAGAACTATGGCTACACCTTC; v_call: TRBV6-5; j_call: TRBJ1-2; d_call: .; clone_size: .
cdr3_aa: CASSPPGGARGEQYF; cdr3_nt: TGCGCCAGCAGCCCCCCTGGGGGGGCGAGGGGCGAGCAGTACTTC; v_call: TRBV5-1; j_call: TRBJ2-7; d_call: .; clone_size: .
cdr3_aa: CASSPTLTGNTEAFF; cdr3_nt: TGCGCCAGCAGCCCCACCCTCACAGGGAACACTGAAGCTTTCTTT; v_call: TRBV5-1; j_call: TRBJ1-1; d_call: .; clone_size: few
cdr3_aa: CASSLDRGRRCFF; cdr3_nt: TGTGCCAGCAGCTTAGACAGGGGGCGTAGGTGTTTCTTT; v_call: TRBV7-2; j_call: TRBJ1-1; d_call: TRBD1; clone_size: .
cdr3_aa: CASSLYSGQGRFGSNQPQHF; cdr3_nt: TGTGCCAGCAGTTTATATTCTGGACAGGGGAGATTCGGTAGCAATCAGCCCCAGCATTTT; v_call: TRBV28; j_call: TRBJ1-5; d_call: TRBD1; clone_size: .
cdr3_aa: CASSESRATNEKLFF; cdr3_nt: TGTGCCAGCAGTGAAAGCAGGGCAACTAATGAAAAACTGTTTTTT; v_call: TRBV2; j_call: TRBJ1-4; d_call: .; clone_size: .
cdr3_aa: CASREGLAGWETQYF; cdr3_nt: TGTGCCAGCAGGGAGGGACTAGCGGGGTGGGAGACCCAGTACTTC; v_call: TRBV6-5; j_call: TRBJ2-5; d_call: TRBD2; clone_size: .
cdr3_aa: CASSWAMGGRNIQYF; cdr3_nt: TGTGCCAGCAGTTGGGCCATGGGTGGGAGAAACATTCAGTACTTC; v_call: TRBV27; j_call: TRBJ2-4; d_call: .; clone_size: few
cdr3_aa: CASSFFGQLGSYNSPLHF; cdr3_nt: TGTGCCAGCAGTTTCTTCGGACAGTTGGGCTCCTATAATTCACCCCTCCACTTT; v_call: TRBV28; j_call: TRBJ1-6; d_call: .; clone_size: .
cdr3_aa: CSVGRLAGQETQYF; cdr3_nt: TGCAGCGTTGGACGACTAGCGGGACAAGAGACCCAGTACTTC; v_call: TRBV29-1; j_call: TRBJ2-5; d_call: TRBD2; clone_size: .
cdr3_aa: CASSEATGGLAKNIQYF; cdr3_nt: TGTGCCAGCAGTGAAGCAACAGGGGGCCTAGCCAAAAACATTCAGTACTTC; v_call: TRBV6-1; j_call: TRBJ2-4; d_call: TRBD1; clone_size: .
cdr3_aa: CAAAGTPNSPLHF; cdr3_nt: TGTGCCGCGGCGGGGACGCCTAATTCACCCCTCCACTTT; v_call: TRBV10-3; j_call: TRBJ1-6; d_call: .; clone_size: .
cdr3_aa: CASSWDGAGGNTIYF; cdr3_nt: TGCGCCAGCAGCTGGGATGGGGCCGGGGGAAACACCATATATTTT; v_call: TRBV5-1; j_call: TRBJ1-3; d_call: .; clone_size: .
cdr3_aa: CASSLSTGNTGELFF; cdr3_nt: TGTGCCAGCTCACTTTCGACGGGGAACACCGGGGAGCTGTTTTTT; v_call: TRBV18; j_call: TRBJ2-2; d_call: .; clone_size: .
cdr3_aa: CASSTPTGLEKLFF; cdr3_nt: TGTGCCAGTAGTACCCCGACAGGCCTCGAAAAACTGTTTTTT; v_call: TRBV19; j_call: TRBJ1-4; d_call: .; clone_size: .
cdr3_aa: CASSVQGARNTEAFF; cdr3_nt: TGTGCCAGCAGCGTACAGGGGGCGCGGAACACTGAAGCTTTCTTT; v_call: TRBV7-2; j_call: TRBJ1-1; d_call: TRBD1; clone_size: .
cdr3_aa: CASSPSGAGGSETQYF; cdr3_nt: TGCGCCAGCAGCCCTTCGGGGGCAGGGGGCTCAGAGACCCAGTACTTC; v_call: TRBV5-1; j_call: TRBJ2-5; d_call: TRBD1; clone_size: once
cdr3_aa: CASSLAGTPRSYEQYF; cdr3_nt: TGCGCCAGCAGCTTGGCCGGTACGCCCCGTTCCTACGAGCAGTACTTC; v_call: TRBV5-1; j_call: TRBJ2-7; d_call: .; clone_size: .
cdr3_aa: CASSPQGAVMNTEAFF; cdr3_nt: TGTGCCAGCTCACCTCAGGGTGCCGTCATGAACACTGAAGCTTTCTTT; v_call: TRBV18; j_call: TRBJ1-1; d_call: .; clone_size: .
cdr3_aa: CASSERTSGGDEQFF; cdr3_nt: TGTGCCAGCAGCGAACGGACTAGCGGGGGAGATGAGCAGTTCTTC; v_call: TRBV4-2; j_call: TRBJ2-1; d_call: TRBD2; clone_size: .
cdr3_aa: CASRAGEPEAFF; cdr3_nt: TGTGCCAGCAGAGCGGGGGAGCCTGAAGCTTTCTTT; v_call: TRBV6-6; j_call: TRBJ1-1; d_call: .; clone_size: few
cdr3_aa: CASGLGDTEAFF; cdr3_nt: TGTGCCAGCGGCCTCGGGGACACTGAAGCTTTCTTT; v_call: TRBV28; j_call: TRBJ1-1; d_call: .; clone_size: .
cdr3_aa: CASSDGGYTF; cdr3_nt: TGTGCCAGCAGTGACGGTGGCTACACCTTC; v_call: TRBV6-1; j_call: TRBJ1-2; d_call: .; clone_size: once
cdr3_aa: CASSSRTTSTYEQYF; cdr3_nt: TGCGCCAGCAGCTCCAGGACTACTTCTACCTACGAGCAGTACTTC; v_call: TRBV5-1; j_call: TRBJ2-7; d_call: .; clone_size: .
cdr3_aa: CASSPTGLTYEQYF; cdr3_nt: TGTGCCAGCAGTCCGACAGGGCTCACCTACGAGCAGTACTTC; v_call: TRBV6-6; j_call: TRBJ2-7; d_call: TRBD1; clone_size: .
cdr3_aa: CSSSLGQGGMNEQFF; cdr3_nt: TGTTCCAGCAGCTTAGGACAGGGTGGTATGAATGAGCAGTTCTTC; v_call: TRBV7-9; j_call: TRBJ2-1; d_call: TRBD1; clone_size: .
cdr3_aa: CASNSGGYEQYF; cdr3_nt: TGTGCCAGCAATTCGGGGGGCTACGAGCAGTACTTC; v_call: TRBV6-6; j_call: TRBJ2-7; d_call: TRBD2; clone_size: few
cdr3_aa: CASSLLPGGTQYF; cdr3_nt: TGTGCCAGCAGCTTATTACCGGGAGGGACCCAGTACTTC; v_call: TRBV7-9; j_call: TRBJ2-5; d_call: TRBD2; clone_size: .
cdr3_aa: CASSESRPGQGNQPQHF; cdr3_nt: TGCGCCAGCAGTGAGTCCCGACCGGGACAGGGGAATCAGCCCCAGCATTTT; v_call: TRBV10-2; j_call: TRBJ1-5; d_call: TRBD1; clone_size: .
cdr3_aa: CASSLETGNGYTF; cdr3_nt: TGTGCCAGCAGCTTAGAGACAGGGAATGGCTACACCTTC; v_call: TRBV7-9; j_call: TRBJ1-2; d_call: TRBD1; clone_size: .
cdr3_aa: CSSSDRTGGKRGSGNTIYF; cdr3_nt: TGTTCCAGCAGCGATAGGACAGGGGGCAAGAGGGGGTCTGGAAACACCATATATTTT; v_call: TRBV7-9; j_call: TRBJ1-3; d_call: TRBD1; clone_size: few